This T cell receptor beta chain was identified in a study of blood T cell repertoires in COVID-19. The V end lost 8 bases, the J end lost 3 bases, and 8 bases lay between the germline ends. The CDR3 spans 11 residues. This clone was recorded once. Sequencing used immunoSEQ multiplex PCR; TCRdb keeps in-frame clones, though not all of them. This repertoire shows approximately 97,000 clones, 75% to 90% found once; its top ten account for 15% to 20%. The sequencing input was peripheral blood. The clonotype originates from a woman of 80 years or more with acute or convalescent COVID-19. The chain employs TRBV23-1 and TRBJ2-7; D uncertain. TRBV23-1 is marked as an open reading frame, function uncertain. The CDR3 DNA reads as TGCGCCAGCCCCCAGAACTACGAGCAGTACTTC. It specifies CASPQNYEQYF.